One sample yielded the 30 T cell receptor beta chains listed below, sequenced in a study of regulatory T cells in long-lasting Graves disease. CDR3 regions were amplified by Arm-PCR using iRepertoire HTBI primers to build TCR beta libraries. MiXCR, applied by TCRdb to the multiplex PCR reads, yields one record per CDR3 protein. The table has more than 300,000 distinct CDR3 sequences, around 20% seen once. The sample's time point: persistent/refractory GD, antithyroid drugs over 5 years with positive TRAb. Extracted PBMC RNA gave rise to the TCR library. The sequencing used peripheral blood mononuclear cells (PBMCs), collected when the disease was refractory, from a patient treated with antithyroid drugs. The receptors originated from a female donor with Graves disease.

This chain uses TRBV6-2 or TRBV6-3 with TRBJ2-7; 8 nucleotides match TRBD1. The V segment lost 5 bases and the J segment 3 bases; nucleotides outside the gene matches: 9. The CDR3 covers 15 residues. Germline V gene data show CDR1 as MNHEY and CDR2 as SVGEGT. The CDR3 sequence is CASSEEGGQVYEQYF. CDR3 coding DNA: TGTGCCAGCAGTGAAGAGGGGGGACAGGTCTACGAGCAGTACTTC.

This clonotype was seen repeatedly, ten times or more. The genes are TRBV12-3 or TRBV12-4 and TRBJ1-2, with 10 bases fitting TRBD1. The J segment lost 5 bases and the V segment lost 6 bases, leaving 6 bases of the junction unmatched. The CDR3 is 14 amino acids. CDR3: CASSRDRGGYGYTF. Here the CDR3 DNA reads TGTGCCAGCAGCCGGGACAGGGGAGGTTATGGCTACACCTTC.

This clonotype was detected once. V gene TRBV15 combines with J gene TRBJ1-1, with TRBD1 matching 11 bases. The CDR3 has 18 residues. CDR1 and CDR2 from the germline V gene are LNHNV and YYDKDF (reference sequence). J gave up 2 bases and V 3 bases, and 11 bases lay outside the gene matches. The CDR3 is CATSRGQGGQSKNTEAFF. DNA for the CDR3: TGTGCCACCAGCAGGGGACAGGGGGGCCAATCCAAAAACACTGAAGCTTTCTTT.

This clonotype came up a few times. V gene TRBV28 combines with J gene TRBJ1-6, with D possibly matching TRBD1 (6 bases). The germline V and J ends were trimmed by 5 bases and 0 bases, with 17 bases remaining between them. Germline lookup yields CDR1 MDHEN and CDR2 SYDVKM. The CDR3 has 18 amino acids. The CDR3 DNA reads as TGTGCCAGCAGTACCGACAGGATTGTAAGCTCCTATAATTCACCCCTCCACTTT. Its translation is CASSTDRIVSSYNSPLHF.

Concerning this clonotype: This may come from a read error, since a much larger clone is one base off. The CDR3 DNA reads as TGTGCCGGTAGTCCAGGGACCGCGTCTTCCTACGAGCAGTACTTC. Translating it yields CAGSPGTASSYEQYF. The J gene is TRBJ2-7, the V gene TRBV19; D is tentatively TRBD1 or TRBD2 (5 bases each). Germline loops: CDR1 LNHDA, CDR2 SQIVND (reference sequence). The CDR3 runs to 15 residues.

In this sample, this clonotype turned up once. CDR3 loop: CSDDEARGWQAPLYNSPLHF. The CDR3 coding sequence is TGCAGCGATGATGAGGCGCGTGGGTGGCAGGCGCCCCTCTATAATTCACCCCTCCACTTT. The gene calls are TRBV29-1 and TRBJ1-6, with D uncertain. The CDR3 consists of 20 residues. Trimming stripped 7 bases from V and 3 bases from J, with 31 bases between. CDR1 is SQVTM and CDR2 is ANQGSEA in the germline V gene.

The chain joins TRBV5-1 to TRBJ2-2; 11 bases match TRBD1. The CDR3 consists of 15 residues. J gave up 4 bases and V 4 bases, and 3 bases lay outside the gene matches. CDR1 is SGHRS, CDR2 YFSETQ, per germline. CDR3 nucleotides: TGCGCCAGCAGCGGACAGGGGGCGCTCACCGGGGAGCTGTTTTTT. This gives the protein CASSGQGALTGELFF.

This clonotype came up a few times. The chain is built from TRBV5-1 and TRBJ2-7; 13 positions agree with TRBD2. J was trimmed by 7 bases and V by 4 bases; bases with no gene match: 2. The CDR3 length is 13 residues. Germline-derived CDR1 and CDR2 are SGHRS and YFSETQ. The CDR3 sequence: CASSKGLAGEQYF. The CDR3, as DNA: TGCGCCAGCAGCAAGGGACTAGCGGGGGAGCAGTACTTC.

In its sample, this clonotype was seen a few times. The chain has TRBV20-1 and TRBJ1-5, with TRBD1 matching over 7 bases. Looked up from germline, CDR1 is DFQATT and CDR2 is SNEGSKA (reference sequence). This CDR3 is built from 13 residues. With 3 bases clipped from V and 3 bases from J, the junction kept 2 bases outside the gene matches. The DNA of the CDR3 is TGCAGTGCTAGCAGGGGGAACAATCAGCCCCAGCATTTT. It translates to CSASRGNNQPQHF.

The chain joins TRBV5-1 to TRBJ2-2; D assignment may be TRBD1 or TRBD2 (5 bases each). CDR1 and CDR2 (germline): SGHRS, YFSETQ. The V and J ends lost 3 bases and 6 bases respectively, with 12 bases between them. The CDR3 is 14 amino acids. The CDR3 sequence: CASSWGSESGELFF. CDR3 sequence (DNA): TGCGCCAGCAGCTGGGGGTCCGAGTCCGGGGAGCTGTTTTTT.

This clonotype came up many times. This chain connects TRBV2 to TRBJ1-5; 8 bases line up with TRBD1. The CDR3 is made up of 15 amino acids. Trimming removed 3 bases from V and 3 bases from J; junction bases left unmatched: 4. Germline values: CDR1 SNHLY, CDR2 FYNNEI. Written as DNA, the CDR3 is TGTGCCAGCAGTGATGGGACAGGTCCCAATCAGCCCCAGCATTTT. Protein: CASSDGTGPNQPQHF.

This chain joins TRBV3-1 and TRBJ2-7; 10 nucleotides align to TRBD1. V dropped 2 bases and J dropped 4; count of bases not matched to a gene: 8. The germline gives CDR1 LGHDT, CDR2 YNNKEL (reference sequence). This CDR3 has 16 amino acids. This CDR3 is CASSQHPGQGSYEQYF. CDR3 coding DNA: TGTGCCAGCAGCCAACATCCGGGACAGGGGTCTTACGAGCAGTACTTC.

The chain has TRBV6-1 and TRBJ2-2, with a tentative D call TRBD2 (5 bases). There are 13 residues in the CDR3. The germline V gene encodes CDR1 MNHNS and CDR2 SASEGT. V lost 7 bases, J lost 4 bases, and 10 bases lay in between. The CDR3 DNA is TGTGCCAGCACCTGGACTGTCACCGGGGAGCTGTTTTTT. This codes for CASTWTVTGELFF.

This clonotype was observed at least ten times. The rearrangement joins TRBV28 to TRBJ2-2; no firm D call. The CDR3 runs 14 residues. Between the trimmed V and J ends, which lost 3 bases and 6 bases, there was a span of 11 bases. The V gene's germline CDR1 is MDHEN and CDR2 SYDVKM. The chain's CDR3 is CASSFSGLAGELFF. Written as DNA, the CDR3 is TGTGCCAGCAGTTTCTCGGGTCTAGCCGGGGAGCTGTTTTTT.

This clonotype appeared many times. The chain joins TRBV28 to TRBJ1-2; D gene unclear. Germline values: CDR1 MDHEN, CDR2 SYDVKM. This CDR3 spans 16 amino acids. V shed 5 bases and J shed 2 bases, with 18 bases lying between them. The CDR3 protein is CASSTLPGGWNYGYTF. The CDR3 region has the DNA TGTGCCAGCAGTACACTCCCGGGAGGGTGGAACTATGGCTACACCTTC.

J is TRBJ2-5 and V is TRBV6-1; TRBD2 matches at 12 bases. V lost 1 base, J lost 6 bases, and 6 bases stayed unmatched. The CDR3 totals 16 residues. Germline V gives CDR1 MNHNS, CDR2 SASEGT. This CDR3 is CASSEETSGRKKTQYF. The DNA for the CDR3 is TGTGCCAGCAGTGAAGAGACTAGCGGGAGAAAAAAGACCCAGTACTTC.

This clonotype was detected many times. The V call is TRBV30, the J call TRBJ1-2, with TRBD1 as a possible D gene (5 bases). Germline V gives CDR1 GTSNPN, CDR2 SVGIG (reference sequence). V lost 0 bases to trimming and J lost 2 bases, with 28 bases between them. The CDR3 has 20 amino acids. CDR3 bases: TGTGCCTGGAGTGTAATGCGACAGACGTCCCCCTTAGCACCAAACTATGGCTACACCTTC. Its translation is CAWSVMRQTSPLAPNYGYTF.

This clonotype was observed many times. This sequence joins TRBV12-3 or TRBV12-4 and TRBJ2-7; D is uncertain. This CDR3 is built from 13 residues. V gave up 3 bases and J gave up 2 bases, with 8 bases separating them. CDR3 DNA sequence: TGTGCCAGCAGTTTTGGGGTGGCCTACGAGCAGTACTTC. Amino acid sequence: CASSFGVAYEQYF.

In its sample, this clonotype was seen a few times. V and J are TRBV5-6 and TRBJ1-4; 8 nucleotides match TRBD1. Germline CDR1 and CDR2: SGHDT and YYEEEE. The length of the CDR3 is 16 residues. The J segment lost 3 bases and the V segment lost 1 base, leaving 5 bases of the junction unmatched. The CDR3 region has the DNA TGTGCCAGCAGCTTGCGGACAGGGTCCCCTAATGAAAAACTGTTTTTT. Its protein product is CASSLRTGSPNEKLFF.

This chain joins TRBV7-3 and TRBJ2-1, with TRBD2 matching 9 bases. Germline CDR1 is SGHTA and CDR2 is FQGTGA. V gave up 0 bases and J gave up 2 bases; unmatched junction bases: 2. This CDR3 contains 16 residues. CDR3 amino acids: CASSLTSSGTYNEQFF. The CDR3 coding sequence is TGTGCCAGCAGCTTAACCTCTAGCGGGACCTACAATGAGCAGTTCTTC.

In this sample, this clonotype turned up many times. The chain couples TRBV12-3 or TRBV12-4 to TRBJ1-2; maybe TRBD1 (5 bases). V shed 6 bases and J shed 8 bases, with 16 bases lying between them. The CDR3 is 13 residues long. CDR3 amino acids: CASSPTDRKGYTF. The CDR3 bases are TGTGCCAGCAGCCCGACAGACCGGAAAGGCTACACCTTC.

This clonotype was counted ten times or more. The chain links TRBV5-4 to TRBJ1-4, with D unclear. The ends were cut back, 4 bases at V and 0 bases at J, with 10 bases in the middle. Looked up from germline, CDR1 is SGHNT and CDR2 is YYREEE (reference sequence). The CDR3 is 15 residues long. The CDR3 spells CASSQDLATNEKLFF. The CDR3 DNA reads TGTGCCAGCAGCCAAGACCTAGCAACTAATGAAAAACTGTTTTTT.

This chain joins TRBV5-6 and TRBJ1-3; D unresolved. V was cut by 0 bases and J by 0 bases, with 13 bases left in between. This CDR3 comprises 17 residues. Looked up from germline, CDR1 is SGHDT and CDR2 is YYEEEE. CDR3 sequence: CASSLDGFTYSGNTIYF. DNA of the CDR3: TGTGCCAGCAGCTTGGACGGGTTTACCTACTCTGGAAACACCATATATTTT. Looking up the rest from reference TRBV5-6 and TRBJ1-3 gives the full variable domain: DAGVTQSPTHLIKTRGQQVTLRCSPKSGHDTVSWYQQALGQGPQFIFQYYEEEERQRGNFPDRFSGHQFPNYSSELNVNALLLGDSALYLCASSLDGFTYSGNTIYFGEGSWLTVV.

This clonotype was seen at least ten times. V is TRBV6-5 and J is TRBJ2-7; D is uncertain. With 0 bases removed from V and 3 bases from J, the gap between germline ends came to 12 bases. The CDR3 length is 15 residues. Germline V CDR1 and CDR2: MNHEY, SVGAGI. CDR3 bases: TGTGCCAGCAGTTACTCTAAAAAAGGGTTCTACGAGCAGTACTTC. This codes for CASSYSKKGFYEQYF.

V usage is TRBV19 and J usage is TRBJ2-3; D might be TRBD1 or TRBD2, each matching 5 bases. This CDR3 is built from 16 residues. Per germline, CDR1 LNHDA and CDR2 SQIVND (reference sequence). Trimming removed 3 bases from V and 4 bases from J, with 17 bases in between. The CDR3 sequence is CASSMGASLGADTQYF. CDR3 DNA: TGTGCCAGTAGTATGGGTGCTAGCCTGGGGGCAGATACGCAGTATTTT.

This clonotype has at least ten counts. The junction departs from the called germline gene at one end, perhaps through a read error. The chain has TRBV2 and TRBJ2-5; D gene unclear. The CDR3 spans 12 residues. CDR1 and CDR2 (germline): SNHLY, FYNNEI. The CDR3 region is CASSEDLSPQSF. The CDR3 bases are TGTGCCAGCAGTGAAGACCTATCCCCTCAGAGCTTC.

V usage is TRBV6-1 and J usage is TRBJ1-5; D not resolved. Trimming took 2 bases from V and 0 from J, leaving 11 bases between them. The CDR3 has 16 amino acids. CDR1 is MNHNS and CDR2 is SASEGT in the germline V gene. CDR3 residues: CASSEMLGISNQPQHF. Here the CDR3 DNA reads TGTGCCAGCAGTGAAATGCTGGGGATTAGCAATCAGCCCCAGCATTTT.

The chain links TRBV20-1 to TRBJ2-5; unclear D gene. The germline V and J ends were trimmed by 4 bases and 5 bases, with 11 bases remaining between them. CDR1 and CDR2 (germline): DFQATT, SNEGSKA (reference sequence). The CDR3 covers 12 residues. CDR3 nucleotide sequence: TGCAGTGCTAAAGGCTTCGGGGAGACCCAGTACTTC. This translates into CSAKGFGETQYF.

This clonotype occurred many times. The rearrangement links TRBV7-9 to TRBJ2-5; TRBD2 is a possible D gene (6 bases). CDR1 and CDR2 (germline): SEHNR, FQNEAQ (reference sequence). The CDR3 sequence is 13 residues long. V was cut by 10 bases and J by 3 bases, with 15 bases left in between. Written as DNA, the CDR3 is TGTGCCAACTTTGACGAGCGGGAAGAGACCCAGTACTTC. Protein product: CANFDEREETQYF.

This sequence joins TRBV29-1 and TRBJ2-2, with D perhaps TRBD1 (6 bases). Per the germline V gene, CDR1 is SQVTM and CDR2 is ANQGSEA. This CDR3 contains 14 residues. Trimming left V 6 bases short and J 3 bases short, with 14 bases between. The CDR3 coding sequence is TGCAGCGTGGCTCCCACAGGGTACACCGGGGAGCTGTTTTTT. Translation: CSVAPTGYTGELFF.